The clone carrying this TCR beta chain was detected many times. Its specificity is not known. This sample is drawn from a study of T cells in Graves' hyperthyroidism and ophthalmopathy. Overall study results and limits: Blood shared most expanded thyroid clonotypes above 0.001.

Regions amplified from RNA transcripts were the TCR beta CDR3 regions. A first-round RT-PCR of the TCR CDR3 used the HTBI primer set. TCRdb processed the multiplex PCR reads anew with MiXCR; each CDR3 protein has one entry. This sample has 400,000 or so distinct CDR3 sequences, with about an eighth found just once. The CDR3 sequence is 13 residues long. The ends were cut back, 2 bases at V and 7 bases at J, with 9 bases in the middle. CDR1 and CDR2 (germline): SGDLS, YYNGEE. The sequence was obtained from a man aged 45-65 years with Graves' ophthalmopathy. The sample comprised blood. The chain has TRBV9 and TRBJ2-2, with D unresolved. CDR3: CASSVTYNGELFF. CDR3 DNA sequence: TGTGCCAGCAGCGTTACCTATAACGGGGAGCTGTTTTTT.